Following are 20 T cell receptor beta chains from one sample sequenced in a study of cytomegalovirus exposure and HLA in healthy donors. TCRdb keeps only in-frame clones here, not all; method: immunoSEQ multiplex PCR. This table holds about 360,000 clones, 86% found once. The material sequenced was PBMCs. The source is a young woman in good health and CMV-seronegative.

This rearrangement joins TRBV6-5 to TRBJ2-7; a possible D gene is TRBD2 (6 bases). The germline V gene encodes CDR1 MNHEY and CDR2 SVGAGI. The ends were cut back, 0 bases at V and 6 bases at J, with 12 bases in the middle. CDR3 length: 14 amino acids. The CDR3 is CASSYSRSGGEQYF. The CDR3, as DNA: TGTGCCAGCAGTTACTCGAGATCCGGGGGCGAGCAGTACTTC.

This clone was counted a single time. The rearrangement joins TRBV19 to TRBJ2-3; tentatively, D is TRBD2 (6 bases). In germline, CDR1 is LNHDA, CDR2 SQIVND (reference sequence). The germline V and J ends were trimmed by 4 bases and 4 bases, with 12 bases remaining between them. This CDR3 comprises 14 residues. The CDR3 is CASSTPGGSDTQYF. The DNA for the CDR3 is TGTGCCAGTAGTACCCCTGGGGGGTCAGATACGCAGTATTTT.

The V and J genes are TRBV15 and TRBJ2-6, with no clear D. Deletions cut 8 bases from V and 0 bases from J, with 11 bases between. Germline V CDR1 and CDR2: LNHNV, YYDKDF (reference sequence). The CDR3 runs to 15 residues. The chain's CDR3 is CATHPRDSGANVLTF. For the CDR3, the DNA is TGTGCCACCCACCCCCGCGACTCTGGGGCCAACGTCCTGACTTTC.

The V and J genes are TRBV9 and TRBJ1-1; TRBD1 is a possible D gene (6 bases). The V end lost 4 bases, the J end lost 0 bases, and 13 bases lay between the germline ends. The CDR3 contains 15 residues. CDR1 and CDR2 from the germline V gene are SGDLS and YYNGEE. CDR3 DNA: TGTGCCAGCAGCCCCCGGACAGTTATGAACACTGAAGCTTTCTTT. Residues: CASSPRTVMNTEAFF.

About this clone: In the same sample, other DNA sequences code for this CDR3. The J gene is TRBJ2-7, the V gene TRBV18; D is possibly TRBD2 (5 bases). Germline assignment: CDR1 KGHSH and CDR2 LQKENI. The CDR3 consists of 13 residues. V was cut by 3 bases and J by 1 base, with 7 bases left in between. This CDR3 is CASSPTGSYEQYF. In DNA, the CDR3 is TGTGCCAGCTCACCGACGGGATCCTACGAGCAGTACTTC.

This chain uses TRBV28 with TRBJ1-2, with D unresolved. Germline loops: CDR1 MDHEN, CDR2 SYDVKM. V lost 5 bases, J lost 0 bases, and 4 bases lay in between. CDR3 size: 12 residues. CDR3 sequence reads: CASSISNYGYTF. In DNA form, the CDR3 reads TGTGCCAGCAGTATCTCTAACTATGGCTACACCTTC.

This clone was observed a handful of times. The rearrangement uses TRBV14 and TRBJ2-7; TRBD1 is a possible D gene (5 bases). Germline V gives CDR1 SGHDN, CDR2 FVKESK. This CDR3 region has 11 residues. V lost 3 bases and J lost 6, with 6 bases in between. DNA for the CDR3: TGTGCCAGCAGCCAGGGGCCCGAGCAGTACTTC. This gives the protein CASSQGPEQYF.

The chain couples TRBV27 to TRBJ1-2; D is possibly TRBD1 (6 bases). Germline V CDR1 and CDR2: MNHEY, SMNVEV (reference sequence). Trimming took off 3 bases at V and 7 bases at J, with 15 bases between the two ends. CDR3 length: 14 residues. CDR3 sequence reads: CASSLGGGRGGYTF. As DNA, the CDR3 is TGTGCCAGCAGTTTGGGGGGGGGCAGGGGTGGCTACACCTTC.

The rearrangement uses TRBV4-1 and TRBJ2-1, with TRBD2 matching 9 bases. Germline assignment: CDR1 MGHRA and CDR2 YSYEKL. J gave up 2 bases and V 4 bases, and 12 bases lay outside the gene matches. CDR3 size: 18 residues. The CDR3 here is CASSPNLQAGGPYNEQFF. CDR3 DNA: TGCGCCAGCAGCCCCAACCTCCAGGCGGGGGGGCCCTACAATGAGCAGTTCTTC.

This chain links TRBV2 with TRBJ2-5; D remains ambiguous. Germline assignment: CDR1 SNHLY and CDR2 FYNNEI. This CDR3 contains 12 residues. Trimming pared 11 bases from V and 2 bases from J, leaving 12 bases between. The CDR3 here is CALAESQETQYF. DNA for the CDR3: TGTGCCTTGGCGGAGTCGCAAGAGACCCAGTACTTC.

V and J are TRBV9 and TRBJ1-2; TRBD1 aligns across 9 bases. V trimming: 1 base; J trimming: 8 bases; junction bases outside the gene matches: 6. There are 14 residues in the CDR3. In germline, CDR1 is SGDLS, CDR2 YYNGEE. The CDR3 DNA is TGTGCCAGCAGCGTATTAGGGACAGGGAAAGGCTACACCTTC. Residues: CASSVLGTGKGYTF.

The chain uses TRBV11-2 and TRBJ2-1; 9 bases align to TRBD1. CDR1 and CDR2 from the germline V gene are SGHAT and FQNNGV. The length of the CDR3 is 13 residues. Losses at the gene ends were 5 bases for V and 10 bases for J; bases not matched to a gene: 6. CDR3 in DNA: TGTGCCAGCAGCCAAGGACAGGGGCACGAGCAGTTCTTC. Amino acids: CASSQGQGHEQFF.

The chain is built from TRBV28 and TRBJ2-5; TRBD1 matches at 7 bases. The assigned J gene may be wrong: the sequence end matches TRBJ2-7 better. Germline lookup yields CDR1 MDHEN and CDR2 SYDVKM. The CDR3 is made up of 15 amino acids. CDR3 in DNA: TGTGCCAGCAGCTACCGGGACAGAGTTACCTACGAGCAGTACTTC. This sequence encodes CASSYRDRVTYEQYF.

The chain couples TRBV6-5 to TRBJ2-1; TRBD2 is a possible D gene (7 bases). The germline V gene encodes CDR1 MNHEY and CDR2 SVGAGI. The CDR3 contains 13 residues. V lost 2 bases to trimming and J lost 10 bases, with 12 bases between them. CDR3: CASSYPRGGEQFF. The DNA for the CDR3 is TGTGCCAGCAGTTACCCGAGGGGGGGCGAGCAGTTCTTC.

This chain links TRBV28 with TRBJ2-1, with TRBD2 matching 7 bases. V gave up 10 bases and J gave up 4 bases; unmatched junction bases: 16. Germline V lookup: CDR1 MDHEN, CDR2 SYDVKM. This CDR3 contains 16 residues. The CDR3 reads CATKSASGGLYNEQFF. CDR3 sequence (DNA): TGTGCCACTAAGTCGGCTAGCGGAGGATTATACAATGAGCAGTTCTTC.

This clone has a single count. The V call is TRBV28, the J call TRBJ2-5, with 9 bases matching TRBD1. Germline CDR1 MDHEN, CDR2 SYDVKM. There are 16 residues in the CDR3. With V trimmed by 7 bases and J by 10 bases, 19 bases remained unmatched. The CDR3 nucleotides are TGTGCCAGCATCAAAGACAGGGGGAAGGTCCTGAGTGGCCAGTACTTC. Protein sequence: CASIKDRGKVLSGQYF.

The chain recombines TRBV28 with TRBJ2-2; TRBD1 agrees at 7 bases. CDR3 length equals 16 residues. V gave up 5 bases and J gave up 4 bases; unmatched junction bases: 10. Per germline, CDR1 MDHEN and CDR2 SYDVKM. The CDR3 bases are TGTGCCAGCAGTCTATCCCCGACAGGGAGCACCGGGGAGCTGTTTTTT. Amino acids: CASSLSPTGSTGELFF.

This clone was observed a handful of times. This chain's CDR3 is CATTDRMNTEAFF. CDR3 sequence (DNA): TGCGCCACTACAGACAGGATGAACACTGAAGCTTTCTTT. This chain joins TRBV10-1 and TRBJ1-1, with D tentatively TRBD1 (6 bases). This CDR3 spans 13 amino acids. Germline V gene sequence: CDR1 WNHNN, CDR2 SYGVQD (reference sequence). Trimming stripped 10 bases from V and 0 bases from J, with 12 bases between.

This chain connects TRBV6-4 to TRBJ1-1; D unclear. This CDR3 region has 13 residues. Per germline, CDR1 MRHNA and CDR2 SNTAGT. Trimming removed 6 bases at V and 0 bases at J, with 8 bases between. CDR3 bases: TGTGCCAGCAGGGAGGAAATGAACACTGAAGCTTTCTTT. This codes for CASREEMNTEAFF.

This clone has just a few counts. At the DNA level, this CDR3 is encoded by other sequences in the same sample as well. The chain joins TRBV11-2 to TRBJ2-7, with D possibly matching TRBD1 (6 bases). V was trimmed by 5 bases and J by 2 bases, leaving 10 bases between them. CDR3 length: 13 residues. The V gene's germline CDR1 is SGHAT and CDR2 FQNNGV. The CDR3 here is CASSQGLAYEQYF. DNA for the CDR3: TGTGCCAGCAGCCAGGGGTTAGCCTACGAGCAGTACTTC.